The rows below give T cell receptor beta chains drawn from one sample of a study of cytomegalovirus exposure and HLA in healthy donors. Produced via immunoSEQ multiplex PCR; TCRdb's table is partial and in-frame only. Of about 120,000 clones listed, approximately 78% are singletons. The sample consisted of PBMCs. The receptors come from a man aged 25 to 45 in good health and CMV-seropositive. CDR3s include the opening cysteine and the closing phenylalanine or tryptophan.

j_call: TRBJ1-3; v_call: TRBV7-6; cdr3_aa: CASSLFGSGNTIYF
j_call: TRBJ2-5; v_call: TRBV29-1; cdr3_aa: CSVEDRGSASQYF
j_call: TRBJ2-6; v_call: TRBV4-3; cdr3_aa: CASSQGGGTGANVLTF
j_call: TRBJ1-3; v_call: TRBV4-3; cdr3_aa: CASSQDSLGSGNTIYF
j_call: TRBJ2-1; v_call: TRBV30; cdr3_aa: CAWNRGLAPNEQFF
j_call: TRBJ1-1; v_call: TRBV7-9; cdr3_aa: CASSSDRVMNTEAFF
j_call: TRBJ2-7; v_call: TRBV5-1; cdr3_aa: CASSWTLDYEQYF
j_call: TRBJ2-2; v_call: TRBV30; cdr3_aa: CAWNPDRVNGELFF
j_call: TRBJ1-2; v_call: TRBV6-6; cdr3_aa: CASSYVTGFYGYTF
j_call: TRBJ2-2; v_call: TRBV7-3; cdr3_aa: CASSSRGAVLGPNTGELFF
j_call: TRBJ2-3; v_call: TRBV5-4; cdr3_aa: CASSLDLAGSTDTQYF
j_call: TRBJ2-7; v_call: TRBV28; cdr3_aa: CASSSGTGQGSYEQYF
j_call: TRBJ2-7; v_call: TRBV28; cdr3_aa: CASSFYGGRGNEQYF
j_call: TRBJ1-2; v_call: TRBV30; cdr3_aa: CAWSGRLSVPLNYGYTF
j_call: TRBJ2-3; v_call: TRBV13; cdr3_aa: CASSSGTPPQYF
j_call: TRBJ2-7; v_call: TRBV7-9; cdr3_aa: CASRPWDNSYEQYF